This T cell receptor (beta chain) appears in the sequencing data of a study of T cell repertoires in cytomegalovirus infection (dated by TCRdb to the late 2010s). For the wider study: Donor HLA type was relevant to the analysis, as public TCR beta signatures indicated carriage of CMV infection together with the matching HLA type. Paper-wide results and their limitations: The ex vivo response was dominated by HLA-C-restricted CMV-specific TCR beta clonotypes, which also provided the single most frequent clonotype in two of eight donors. In both this cohort and an independent cohort of 350 to 400 donors, the cumulative frequency of public TCR beta family members distinguished carriers of CMV infection plus the relevant HLA type.

Here V drops 4 bases and J drops 7 bases, and the junction holds 14 bases not matched to any gene. Per the germline V gene, SGHRS is the CDR1 and YFSETQ is the CDR2. The CDR3 measures 15 amino acids from cysteine to phenylalanine. Left in the record is the CDR3 DNA by itself, 45 bases read in frame from the first base. The sample was run on an Illumina HiSeq 1500. TCRdb trimmed the raw reads at Q25, called clones with MiXCR and kept productive beta chains. For every CDR3 protein sequence, its rows merge into one entry that carries the most common genes and DNA. Counted in this sample were some 220,000 distinct CDR3 sequences; approximately 13% of them appeared once. Together, the top ten hold about 1.5% of the sample. This clonotype was seen repeatedly, ten times or more. Its antigen is currently not known. No per-base quality is available; no much larger clone lies one base away.

Source material: PBMCs. The rearrangement joined TRBV5-1 to TRBJ2-7, with 7 bases in between that match TRBD2. The clonotype comes from a human donor in good health (CMV status not recorded). Some clones in this sample may be carry-over from other donors' samples. The CDR3 protein is CASSPGGTAPLEQYF. The nucleotide sequence reads as follows: TGCGCCAGCAGCCCCGGGGGGACTGCCCCCTTAGAGCAGTACTTC.